The entry below describes one T cell receptor (beta chain). The antigen remains undetermined. Healthy Caucasians from Russia aged roughly 6 to 90 served as donors. These data are taken from a study of blood T cells in healthy people across ages. Study results and caveats: Getting older went along with TCR beta diversity per million T cells dropping roughly linearly. A strong correlation was seen between TCR beta diversity and naive T cell percentage.

A second PCR of 7 to 11 cycles used a sample-barcoded 5' primer and a J-beta primer mix. MiXCR, run by TCRdb on the 5' RACE reads, gives a single entry per CDR3 protein. The sample has about 1.4 million distinct CDR3 sequences; approximately 59% are singletons. The germline V gene has CDR1 SGHRS and CDR2 YFSETQ. Trimming stripped 8 bases from V and 8 bases from J, with 20 bases between. This CDR3 has 14 residues. V and J are TRBV5-1 and TRBJ2-1, with D perhaps TRBD2 (6 bases). The sample consisted of blood. This sequence originates from a man aged 18 to 35 in good health. CDR3 region: CASKDSGAGYEQFF. For the CDR3, the DNA is TGCGCCAGTAAGGATTCGGGAGCTGGCTATGAGCAGTTCTTC.